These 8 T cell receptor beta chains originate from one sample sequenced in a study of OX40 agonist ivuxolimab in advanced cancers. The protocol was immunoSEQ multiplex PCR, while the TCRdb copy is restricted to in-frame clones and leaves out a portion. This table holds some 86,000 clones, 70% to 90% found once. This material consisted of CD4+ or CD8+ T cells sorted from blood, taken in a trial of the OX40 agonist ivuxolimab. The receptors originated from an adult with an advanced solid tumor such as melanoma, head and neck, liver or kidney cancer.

CDR3 sequence reads: CASSVGSGFRYGYTF. The CDR3 DNA sequence: TGTGCCAGCAGTGTTGGTAGCGGCTTTAGGTATGGCTACACCTTC. This rearrangement joins TRBV27 to TRBJ1-2; D call uncertain. Looked up from germline, CDR1 is MNHEY and CDR2 is SMNVEV (reference sequence). This CDR3 has 15 amino acids. The germline V and J ends were trimmed by 5 bases and 5 bases, with 18 bases remaining between them.

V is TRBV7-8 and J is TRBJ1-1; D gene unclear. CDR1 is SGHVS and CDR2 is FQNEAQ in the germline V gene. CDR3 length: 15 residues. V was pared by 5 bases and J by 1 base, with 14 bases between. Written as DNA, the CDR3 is TGTGCCAGCAGCCTGACCTTCGAGAGGAACACTGAAGCTTTCTTT. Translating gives CASSLTFERNTEAFF. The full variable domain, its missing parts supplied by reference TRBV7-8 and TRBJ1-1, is GAGVSQSPRYKVAKRGQDVALRCDPISGHVSLFWYQQALGQGPEFLTYFQNEAQLDKSGLPSDRFFAERPEGSVSTLKIQRTQQEDSAVYLCASSLTFERNTEAFFGQGTRLTVV.

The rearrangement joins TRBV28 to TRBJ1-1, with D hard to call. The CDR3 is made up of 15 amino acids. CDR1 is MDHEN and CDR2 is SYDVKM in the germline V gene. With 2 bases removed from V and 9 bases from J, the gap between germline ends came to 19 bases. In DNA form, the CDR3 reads TGTGCCAGCAGTTTAGCTGTGGCTCCGAAGGCTAAAGCTTTCTTT. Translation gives CASSLAVAPKAKAFF.

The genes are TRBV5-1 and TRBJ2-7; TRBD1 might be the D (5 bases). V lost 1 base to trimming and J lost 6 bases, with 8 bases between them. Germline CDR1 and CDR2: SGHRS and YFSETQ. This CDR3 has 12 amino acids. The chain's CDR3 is CASSLPGIEQYF. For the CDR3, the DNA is TGCGCCAGCAGCTTGCCAGGGATCGAGCAGTACTTC.

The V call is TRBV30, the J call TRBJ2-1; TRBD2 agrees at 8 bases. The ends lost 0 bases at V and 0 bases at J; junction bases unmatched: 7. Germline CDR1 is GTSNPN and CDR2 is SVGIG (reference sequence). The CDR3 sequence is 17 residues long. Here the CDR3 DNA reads TGTGCCTGGAGTGTATCCAGCGGGAGTGGCTCCTACAATGAGCAGTTCTTC. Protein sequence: CAWSVSSGSGSYNEQFF.

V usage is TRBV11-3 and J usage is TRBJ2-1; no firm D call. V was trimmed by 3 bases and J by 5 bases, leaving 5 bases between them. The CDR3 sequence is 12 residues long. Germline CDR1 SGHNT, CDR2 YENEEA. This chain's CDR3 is CASSLENNEQFF. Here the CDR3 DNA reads TGTGCCAGCAGCTTGGAAAACAATGAGCAGTTCTTC.

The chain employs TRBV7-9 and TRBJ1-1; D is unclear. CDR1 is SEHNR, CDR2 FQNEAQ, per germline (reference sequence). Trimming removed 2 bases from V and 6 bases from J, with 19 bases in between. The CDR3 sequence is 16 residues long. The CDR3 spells CASSLRPPEEGAEAFF. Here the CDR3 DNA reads TGTGCCAGCAGCTTACGCCCGCCGGAGGAGGGAGCTGAAGCTTTCTTT.

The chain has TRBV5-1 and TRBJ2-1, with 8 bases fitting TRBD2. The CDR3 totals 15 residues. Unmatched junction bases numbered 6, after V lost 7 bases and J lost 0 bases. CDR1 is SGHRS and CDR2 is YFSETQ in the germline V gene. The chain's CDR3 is CASPSRGGSYNEQFF. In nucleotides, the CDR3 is TGCGCCAGCCCTAGCCGGGGGGGCTCCTACAATGAGCAGTTCTTC. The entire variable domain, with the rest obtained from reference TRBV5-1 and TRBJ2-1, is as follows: KAGVTQTPRYLIKTRGQQVTLSCSPISGHRSVSWYQQTPGQGLQFLFEYFSETQRNKGNFPGRFSGRQFSNSRSEMNVSTLELGDSALYLCASPSRGGSYNEQFFGPGTRLTVL.